What follows is one T cell receptor beta chain and its context. The sample is drawn from a study of blood T cells in healthy people across ages. With a J-beta primer mix and a sample-barcoded 5' primer, a second PCR ran about 7 to 12 cycles. TCRdb reanalysed the 5' RACE reads using MiXCR and keeps one entry per CDR3 protein. The sample has about 1.5 million distinct CDR3 sequences; 35% to 45% are singletons. The source of this sequence is a woman younger than 35 in good health. Sequenced input: blood.

The CDR3 nucleotides are TGTGCCAGCAGTCAGGGGCTAGCGGGAGGGCCAGGGGATACGCAGTATTTT. This translates into CASSQGLAGGPGDTQYF. This chain connects TRBV6-6 to TRBJ2-3; 12 nucleotides match TRBD2. Germline V CDR1 and CDR2: MNHNY, SVGAGI (reference sequence). After removal of 5 bases from V and 6 bases from J, the junction contained 12 bases not matched to a gene. This CDR3 contains 17 residues.